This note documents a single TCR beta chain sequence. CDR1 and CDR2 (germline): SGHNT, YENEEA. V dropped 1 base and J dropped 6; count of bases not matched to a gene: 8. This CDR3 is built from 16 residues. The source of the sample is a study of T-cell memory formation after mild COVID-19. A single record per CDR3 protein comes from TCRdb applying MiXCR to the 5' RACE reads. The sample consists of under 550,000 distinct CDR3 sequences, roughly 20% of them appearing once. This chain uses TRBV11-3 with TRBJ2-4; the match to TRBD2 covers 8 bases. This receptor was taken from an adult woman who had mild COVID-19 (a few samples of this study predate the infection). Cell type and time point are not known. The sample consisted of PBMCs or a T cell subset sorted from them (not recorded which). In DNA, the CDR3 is TGTGCCAGCAGCTTAGGCCGGTTAACTAGCGGAAACATTCAGTACTTC. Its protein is CASSLGRLTSGNIQYF.